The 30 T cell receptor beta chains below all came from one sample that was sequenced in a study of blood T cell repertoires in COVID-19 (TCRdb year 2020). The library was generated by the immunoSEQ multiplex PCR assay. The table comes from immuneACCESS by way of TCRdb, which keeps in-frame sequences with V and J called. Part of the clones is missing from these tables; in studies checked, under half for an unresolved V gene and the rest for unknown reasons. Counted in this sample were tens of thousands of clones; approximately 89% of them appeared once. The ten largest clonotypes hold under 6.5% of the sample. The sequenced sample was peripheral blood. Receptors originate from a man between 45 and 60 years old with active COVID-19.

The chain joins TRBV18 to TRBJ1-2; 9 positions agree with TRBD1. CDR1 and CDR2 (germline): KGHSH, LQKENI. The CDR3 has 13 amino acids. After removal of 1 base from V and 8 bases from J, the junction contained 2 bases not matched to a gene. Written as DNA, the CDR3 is TGTGCCAGCTCACCACGGACAGGGGAGGGCTACACCTTC. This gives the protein CASSPRTGEGYTF. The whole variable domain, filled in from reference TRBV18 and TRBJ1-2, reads NAGVMQNPRHLVRRRGQEARLRCSPMKGHSHVYWYRQLPEEGLKFMVYLQKENIIDESGMPKERFSAEFPKEGPSILRIQQVVRGDSAAYFCASSPRTGEGYTFGSGTRLTVV.

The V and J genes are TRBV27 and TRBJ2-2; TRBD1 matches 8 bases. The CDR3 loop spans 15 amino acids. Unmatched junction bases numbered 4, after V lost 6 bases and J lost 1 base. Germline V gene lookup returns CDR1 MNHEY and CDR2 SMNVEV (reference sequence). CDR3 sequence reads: CASRRTGMNTGELFF. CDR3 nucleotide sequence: TGTGCCAGCAGGCGGACAGGGATGAACACCGGGGAGCTGTTTTTT.

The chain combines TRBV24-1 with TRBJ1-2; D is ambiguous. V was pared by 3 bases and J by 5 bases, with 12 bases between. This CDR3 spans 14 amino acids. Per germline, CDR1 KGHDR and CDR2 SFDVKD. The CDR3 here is CATSDLGGLYGYTF. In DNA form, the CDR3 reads TGTGCCACCAGTGATCTTGGTGGGCTTTATGGCTACACCTTC.

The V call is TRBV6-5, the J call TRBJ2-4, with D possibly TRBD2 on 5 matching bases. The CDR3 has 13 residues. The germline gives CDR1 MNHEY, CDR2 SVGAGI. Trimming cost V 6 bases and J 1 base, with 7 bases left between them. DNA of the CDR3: TGTGCCAGCAGGCCGGGGGCCAAAAACATTCAGTACTTC. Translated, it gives CASRPGAKNIQYF.

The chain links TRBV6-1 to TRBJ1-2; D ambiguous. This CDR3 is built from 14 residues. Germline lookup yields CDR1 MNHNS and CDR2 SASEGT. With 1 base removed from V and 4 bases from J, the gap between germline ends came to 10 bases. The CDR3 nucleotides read TGTGCCAGCAGTGAAGAATGGGCAGGCTATGGCTACACCTTC. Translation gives CASSEEWAGYGYTF.

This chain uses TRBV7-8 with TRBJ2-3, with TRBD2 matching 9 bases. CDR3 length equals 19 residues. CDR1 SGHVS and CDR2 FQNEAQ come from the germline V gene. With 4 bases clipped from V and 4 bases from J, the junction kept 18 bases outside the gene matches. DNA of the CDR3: TGTGCCAGCAGCTCTTACGGGCGCAATCCGGCGGGAGGGCCAGATACGCAGTATTTT. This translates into CASSSYGRNPAGGPDTQYF.

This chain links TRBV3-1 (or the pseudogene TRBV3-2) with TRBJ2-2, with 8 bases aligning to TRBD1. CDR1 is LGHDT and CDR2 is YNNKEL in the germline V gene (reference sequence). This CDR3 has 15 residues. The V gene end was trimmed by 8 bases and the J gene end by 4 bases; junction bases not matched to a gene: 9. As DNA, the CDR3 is TGTGCCAGCGATAGGACAGGGAGCTGCACCGGGGAGCTGTTTTTT. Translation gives CASDRTGSCTGELFF.

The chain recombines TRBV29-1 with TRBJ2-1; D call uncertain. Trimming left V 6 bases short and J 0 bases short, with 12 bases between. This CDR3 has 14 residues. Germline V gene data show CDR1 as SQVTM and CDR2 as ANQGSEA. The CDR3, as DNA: TGCAGCGTCCCAGACACCAGCTCCTACAATGAGCAGTTCTTC. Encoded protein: CSVPDTSSYNEQFF.

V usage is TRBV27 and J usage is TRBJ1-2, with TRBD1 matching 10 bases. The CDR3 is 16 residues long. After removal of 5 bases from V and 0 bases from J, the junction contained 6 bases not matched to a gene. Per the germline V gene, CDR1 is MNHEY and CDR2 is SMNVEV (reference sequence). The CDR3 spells CASSLGQGRANYGYTF. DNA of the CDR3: TGTGCCAGCAGTCTGGGACAGGGGAGAGCTAACTATGGCTACACCTTC.

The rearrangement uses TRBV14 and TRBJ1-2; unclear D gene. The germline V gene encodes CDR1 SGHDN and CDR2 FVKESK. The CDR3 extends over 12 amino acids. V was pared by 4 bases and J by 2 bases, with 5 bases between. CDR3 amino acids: CASSPQNYGYTF. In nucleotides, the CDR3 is TGTGCCAGCAGCCCTCAGAACTATGGCTACACCTTC.

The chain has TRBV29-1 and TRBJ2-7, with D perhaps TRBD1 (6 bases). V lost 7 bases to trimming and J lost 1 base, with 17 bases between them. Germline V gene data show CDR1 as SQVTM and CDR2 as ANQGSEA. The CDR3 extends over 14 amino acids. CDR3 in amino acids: CSAVVPGHSYEQYF. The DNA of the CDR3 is TGCAGCGCTGTTGTACCGGGACATTCCTACGAGCAGTACTTC.

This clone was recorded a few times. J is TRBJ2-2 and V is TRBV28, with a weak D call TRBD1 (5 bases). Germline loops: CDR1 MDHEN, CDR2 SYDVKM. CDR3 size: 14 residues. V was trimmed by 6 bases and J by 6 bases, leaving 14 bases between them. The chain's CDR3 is CASRDTSRAGELFF. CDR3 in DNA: TGTGCCAGCAGGGACACCTCTCGAGCCGGGGAGCTGTTTTTT.

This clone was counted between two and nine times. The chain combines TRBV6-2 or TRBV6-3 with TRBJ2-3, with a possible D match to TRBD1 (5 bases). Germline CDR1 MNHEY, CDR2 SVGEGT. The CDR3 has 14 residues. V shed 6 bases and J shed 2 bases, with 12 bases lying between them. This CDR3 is CASSQAGNTDTQYF. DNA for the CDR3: TGTGCCAGCAGCCAAGCAGGGAACACAGATACGCAGTATTTT.

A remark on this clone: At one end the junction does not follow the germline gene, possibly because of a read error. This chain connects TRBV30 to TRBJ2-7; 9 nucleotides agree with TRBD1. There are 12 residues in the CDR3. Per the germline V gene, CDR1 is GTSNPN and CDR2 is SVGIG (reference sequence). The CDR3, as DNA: TGTGCCTGGAGTTCCGTACCGGGACAGGGAGGTTTC. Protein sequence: CAWSSVPGQGGF.

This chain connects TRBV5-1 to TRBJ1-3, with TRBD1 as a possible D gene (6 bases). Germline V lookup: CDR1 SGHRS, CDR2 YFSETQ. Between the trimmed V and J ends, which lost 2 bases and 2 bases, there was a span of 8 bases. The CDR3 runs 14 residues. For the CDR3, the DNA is TGCGCCAGCAGCTTCGGACAGCCTGGAAACACCATATATTTT. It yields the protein CASSFGQPGNTIYF.

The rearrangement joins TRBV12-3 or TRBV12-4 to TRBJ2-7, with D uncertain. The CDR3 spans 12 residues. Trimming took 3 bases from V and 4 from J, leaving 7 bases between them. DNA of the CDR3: TGTGCCAGCAGTTTCACCAGGTACGAGCAGTACTTC. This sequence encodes CASSFTRYEQYF.

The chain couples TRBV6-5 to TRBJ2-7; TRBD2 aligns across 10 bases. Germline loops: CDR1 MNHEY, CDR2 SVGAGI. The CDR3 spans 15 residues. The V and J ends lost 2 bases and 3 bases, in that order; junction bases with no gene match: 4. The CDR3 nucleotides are TGTGCCAGCAGTTACGAGCGGGGGGGCCTCTACGAGCAGTACTTC. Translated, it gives CASSYERGGLYEQYF.

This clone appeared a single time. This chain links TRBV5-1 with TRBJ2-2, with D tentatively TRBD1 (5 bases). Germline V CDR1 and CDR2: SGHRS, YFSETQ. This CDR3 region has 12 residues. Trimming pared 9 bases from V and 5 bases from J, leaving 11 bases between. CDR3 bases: TGCGCCACGCAGGGTGGGACCGGGGAGCTGTTTTTT. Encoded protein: CATQGGTGELFF.

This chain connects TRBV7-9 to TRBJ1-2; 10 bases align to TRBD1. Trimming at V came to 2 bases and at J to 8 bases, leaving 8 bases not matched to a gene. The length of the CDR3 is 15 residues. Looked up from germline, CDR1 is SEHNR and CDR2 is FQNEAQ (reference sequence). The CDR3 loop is CASSLNQGQGGGYTF. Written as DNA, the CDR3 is TGTGCCAGCAGCTTAAATCAAGGACAGGGGGGCGGCTACACCTTC.

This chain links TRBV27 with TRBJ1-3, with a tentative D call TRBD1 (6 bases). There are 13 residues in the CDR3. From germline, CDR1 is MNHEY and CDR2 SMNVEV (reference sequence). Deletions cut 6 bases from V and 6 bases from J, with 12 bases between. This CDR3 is CASSGGQSNTIYF. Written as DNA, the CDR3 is TGTGCCAGCAGCGGTGGACAGTCAAACACCATATATTTT.

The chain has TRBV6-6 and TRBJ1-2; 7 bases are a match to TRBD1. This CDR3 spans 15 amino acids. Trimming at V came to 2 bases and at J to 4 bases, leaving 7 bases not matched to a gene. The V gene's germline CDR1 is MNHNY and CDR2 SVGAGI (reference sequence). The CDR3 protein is CASSYQDRTPYGYTF. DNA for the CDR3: TGTGCCAGCAGTTACCAGGACAGGACACCCTATGGCTACACCTTC.

CDR3 amino acids: CASSIVADRQGTDGYTF. For the CDR3, the DNA is TGTGCCAGCAGTATCGTGGCCGACAGACAGGGAACGGATGGCTACACCTTC. The J gene is TRBJ1-2, the V gene TRBV28, with 7 bases that match TRBD1. V lost 5 bases and J lost 6; bases outside the gene matches: 18. In germline, CDR1 is MDHEN, CDR2 SYDVKM. The length of the CDR3 is 17 residues.

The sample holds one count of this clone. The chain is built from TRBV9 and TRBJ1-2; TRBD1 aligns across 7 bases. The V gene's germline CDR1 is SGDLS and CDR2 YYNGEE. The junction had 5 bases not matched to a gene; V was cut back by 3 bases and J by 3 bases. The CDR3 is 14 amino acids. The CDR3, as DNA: TGTGCCAGCAGCGGGGCAGGGGGGTACTATGGCTACACCTTC. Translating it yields CASSGAGGYYGYTF.

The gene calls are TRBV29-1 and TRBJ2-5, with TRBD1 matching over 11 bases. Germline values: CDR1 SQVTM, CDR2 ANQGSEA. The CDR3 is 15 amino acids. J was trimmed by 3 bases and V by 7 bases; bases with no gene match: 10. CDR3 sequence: CSGGQGARGKETQYF. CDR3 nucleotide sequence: TGCAGCGGCGGACAGGGGGCAAGGGGTAAAGAGACCCAGTACTTC.

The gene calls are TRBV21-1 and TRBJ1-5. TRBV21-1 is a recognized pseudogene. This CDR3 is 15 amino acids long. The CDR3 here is CASSKGRAGGQPQHF. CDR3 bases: TGTGCCAGCAGCAAAGGCAGGGCGGGGGGTCAGCCCCAGCATTTT.

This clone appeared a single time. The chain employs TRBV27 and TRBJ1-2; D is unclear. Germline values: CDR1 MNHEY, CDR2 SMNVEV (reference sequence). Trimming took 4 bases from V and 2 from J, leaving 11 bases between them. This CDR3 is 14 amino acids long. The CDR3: CASSSPTVNYGYTF. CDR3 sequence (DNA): TGTGCCAGCAGTTCACCCACGGTGAACTATGGCTACACCTTC.

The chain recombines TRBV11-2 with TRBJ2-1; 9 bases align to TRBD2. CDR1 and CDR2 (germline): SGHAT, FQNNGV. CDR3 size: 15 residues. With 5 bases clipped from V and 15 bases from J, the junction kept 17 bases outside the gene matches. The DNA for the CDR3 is TGTGCCAGCAGCACTAGTAGAAGCCTAGCGGGACCGCCGTTCTTC. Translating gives CASSTSRSLAGPPFF.

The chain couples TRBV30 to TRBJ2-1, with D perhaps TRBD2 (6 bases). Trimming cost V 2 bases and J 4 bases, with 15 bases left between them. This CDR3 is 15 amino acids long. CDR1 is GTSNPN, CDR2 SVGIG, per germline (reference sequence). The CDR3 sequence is CAWSPRLVRYNEQFF. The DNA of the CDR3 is TGTGCCTGGAGTCCAAGACTAGTAAGGTACAATGAGCAGTTCTTC.

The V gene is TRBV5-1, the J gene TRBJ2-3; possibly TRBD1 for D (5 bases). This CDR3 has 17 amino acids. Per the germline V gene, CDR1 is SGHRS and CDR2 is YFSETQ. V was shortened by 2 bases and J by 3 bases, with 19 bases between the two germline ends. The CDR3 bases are TGCGCCAGCAGCTTCGCAGGGCCCCCCTCACTAACAGATACGCAGTATTTT. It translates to CASSFAGPPSLTDTQYF.

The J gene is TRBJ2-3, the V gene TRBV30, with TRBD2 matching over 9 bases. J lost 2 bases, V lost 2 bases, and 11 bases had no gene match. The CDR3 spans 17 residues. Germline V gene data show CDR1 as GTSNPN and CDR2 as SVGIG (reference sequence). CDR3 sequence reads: CAWSPTVAGVNTDTQYF. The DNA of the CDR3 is TGTGCCTGGAGTCCAACAGTAGCGGGGGTTAACACAGATACGCAGTATTTT.